The rows below give T cell receptor beta chains drawn from one sample of a study of blood T cell repertoires in COVID-19. Some clones are missing from TCRdb's copy, which holds only in-frame ones; the method was immunoSEQ multiplex PCR. The table lists roughly 80,000 clones, about 85% of them singletons, with over 8.5% in the top ten. What was sequenced was peripheral blood. The origin of the receptors is a human donor in a cohort sampled during active COVID-19. CDR3s include the opening cysteine and the closing phenylalanine or tryptophan. D genes are given only for firm matches.

CDR3 DNA	CDR3 protein	D gene	V gene	J gene
TGTGCCTGGAGTCGCGAGGCCAACGTCCTGACTTTC	CAWSREANVLTF	NA	TRBV30	TRBJ2-6
TGTGCCAGCAGCAGCAACCTCAAAGGGGATTCACCCCTCCACTTT	CASSSNLKGDSPLHF	NA	TRBV6-5	TRBJ1-6
TGTGCCTGGGCCCCGGACAGCTACTCTGGAAACACCATATATTTT	CAWAPDSYSGNTIYF	NA	TRBV30	TRBJ1-3
TGCGCCAGCAGCCAAGATAAAGGCAGGGGATATGGCTACACCTTC	CASSQDKGRGYGYTF	NA	TRBV4-1	TRBJ1-2
TGTGCCAGCAGTTGGACGGGAAGAGCGTCCGAGCAGTACTTC	CASSWTGRASEQYF	NA	TRBV28	TRBJ2-7
TGTGCCAGCAGCCGGGGACAGAACACCGGGGAGCTGTTTTTT	CASSRGQNTGELFF	NA	TRBV13	TRBJ2-2
TGTGCCATCCCAGGGTGGGGGAGGCCCAACAATGAGCAGTTCTTC	CAIPGWGRPNNEQFF	NA	TRBV6-5	TRBJ2-1
TGTGCCAGCAAAACAGGGTCCACTGAAGCTTTCTTT	CASKTGSTEAFF	NA	TRBV6-6	TRBJ1-1
TGTGCCAGCAGTTACAGCGGGGAACCCACAGATACGCAGTATTTT	CASSYSGEPTDTQYF	TRBD2	TRBV6-5	TRBJ2-3
TGTGCCAGCAGCGCCATGCACTTCCAAAACATTCAGTACTTC	CASSAMHFQNIQYF	NA	TRBV11-1	TRBJ2-4
TGTGCCAGCAACTCAGGGGCGCACACTGAAGCTTTCTTT	CASNSGAHTEAFF	NA	TRBV6-1	TRBJ1-1
TGCAGCGTTGAGGGAGGGGGACTGGGATCTCGGGAGCAGTACTTC	CSVEGGGLGSREQYF	NA	TRBV29-1	TRBJ2-7
TGTGCCTGGGAGGGAGGGGGCACTGAAGCTTTCTTT	CAWEGGGTEAFF	NA	TRBV30	TRBJ1-1
TGTGCCAGCAGTTTATTCCCTGGTGGAGATAATTCACCCCTCCACTTT	CASSLFPGGDNSPLHF	NA	TRBV28	TRBJ1-6
TGTGCCTGGAGTTCCCCCGGGACAGTTAATGAAAAACTGTTTTTT	CAWSSPGTVNEKLFF	TRBD1	TRBV30	TRBJ1-4
TGTGCCAGCAGTCAAAATTCGGGGACAGGAGGAAATAATTCACCCCTCCACTTT	CASSQNSGTGGNNSPLHF	TRBD1	TRBV2	TRBJ1-6
TGTGCCAGCAGAAACCGGGGCAGAAGCGGGGGGAATAACCGGATAGATACGCAGTATTTT	CASRNRGRSGGNNRIDTQYF	TRBD2	TRBV14	TRBJ2-3
TGTGCCAGCAGCGGTAGCGGAGCGCAAGAGACCCAGTACTTC	CASSGSGAQETQYF	NA	TRBV5-4	TRBJ2-5